This entry lists 13 T cell receptor beta chains sequenced from one sample in a study of post-analysis software for immune sequencing data. The antigens of these receptors remain unknown. Study outcomes and limitations: Five or six TRBV segments, TRBV5-6, TRBV5-1 and TRBV20-1 among them, were found more frequent in patients than controls.

cDNA libraries of TCR beta carried unique molecular identifiers. TCRdb itself ran the PCR reads through MiXCR, one entry per CDR3 protein. The sample has some 690,000 distinct CDR3 sequences, 55% to 60% seen once. Sequences were obtained from blood. The origin of the receptors is a girl aged 2 to 10 with multiple sclerosis.

V and J are TRBV7-9 and TRBJ2-5; 9 bases line up with TRBD1. This CDR3 contains 16 residues. V lost 5 bases and J lost 2; bases outside the gene matches: 9. Germline V gene data show CDR1 as SEHNR and CDR2 as FQNEAQ (reference sequence). The CDR3 reads CASSPPGQGRQETQYF. The CDR3 coding sequence is TGTGCCAGCAGCCCACCGGGACAGGGAAGGCAAGAGACCCAGTACTTC.

The chain couples TRBV5-1 to TRBJ2-5; 9 bases align to TRBD1. Germline lookup yields CDR1 SGHRS and CDR2 YFSETQ. There are 13 residues in the CDR3. J lost 9 bases, V lost 3 bases, and 6 bases had no gene match. CDR3 DNA: TGCGCCAGCAGCTGGAGGACAGGGGTGTCCCAGTACTTC. This gives the protein CASSWRTGVSQYF.

This clonotype came up a few times. V usage is TRBV3-1 and J usage is TRBJ2-3; 11 bases match TRBD2. CDR3 size: 17 residues. V trimming: 5 bases; J trimming: 0 bases; junction bases outside the gene matches: 7. Germline CDR1 LGHDT, CDR2 YNNKEL (reference sequence). The CDR3 DNA reads TGTGCCAGCAGCGCGTTGACTAGCGGGGCTAGCACAGATACGCAGTATTTT. Its protein product is CASSALTSGASTDTQYF.

The chain recombines TRBV6-2 or TRBV6-3 with TRBJ2-3; no clear D. Germline CDR1 is MNHEY and CDR2 is SVGEGT. The CDR3 has 15 residues. The V end was cut by 4 bases, the J end by 3 bases, with 14 bases between. The CDR3: CASSSRFGSTDTQYF. The CDR3 nucleotides are TGTGCCAGCAGTTCCAGATTCGGTTCAACAGATACGCAGTATTTT.

This chain uses TRBV7-8 with TRBJ2-7, with a weak D call TRBD1 (6 bases). V was cut by 5 bases and J by 0 bases, with 17 bases left in between. The CDR3 runs 16 residues. CDR1 and CDR2 (germline): SGHVS, FQNEAQ. CDR3: CASSPPWQGNSYEQYF. CDR3 DNA sequence: TGTGCCAGCAGCCCCCCTTGGCAGGGGAACTCCTACGAGCAGTACTTC.

This clonotype was counted a few times. This rearrangement joins TRBV5-1 to TRBJ2-7; 8 bases agree with TRBD2. The ends lost 5 bases at V and 5 bases at J; junction bases unmatched: 12. The CDR3 runs 15 residues. The germline gives CDR1 SGHRS, CDR2 YFSETQ. As DNA, the CDR3 is TGCGCCAGCAGGACGTCCAGCGGGAGAAGGAACGAGCAGTACTTC. It codes for CASRTSSGRRNEQYF.

This clonotype occurred a few times. The chain uses TRBV7-6 and TRBJ2-7, with unresolved D. The CDR3 loop spans 16 amino acids. Germline V gene sequence: CDR1 SGHVS, CDR2 FNYEAQ. Trimming cost V 5 bases and J 4 bases, with 21 bases left between them. The CDR3 region is CASSAKVFLPPYEQYF. DNA for the CDR3: TGTGCCAGCAGCGCAAAAGTCTTTTTACCCCCTTACGAGCAGTACTTC.

The rearrangement links TRBV12-3 or TRBV12-4 to TRBJ2-1; 8 positions match TRBD2. The CDR3 has 16 residues. V trimming: 3 bases; J trimming: 6 bases; junction bases outside the gene matches: 10. The CDR3 here is CASSFVDTGTSNEQFF. The CDR3, as DNA: TGTGCCAGCAGTTTCGTGGATACCGGGACTAGCAATGAGCAGTTCTTC.

The V gene is TRBV24-1, the J gene TRBJ2-7; no definite D call. Judging by the DNA end, TRBJ2-5 fits better; the J call may be wrong. In germline, CDR1 is KGHDR, CDR2 SFDVKD. The CDR3 runs to 12 residues. The CDR3 protein is CATSDVSQTQYF. For the CDR3, the DNA is TGTGCCACCAGTGATGTCTCTCAGACCCAGTACTTC.

CDR3 amino acids: CASSLNHPSSTNEKLFF. The CDR3 nucleotides are TGTGCCAGCAGCTTAAATCACCCATCCTCAACTAATGAAAAACTGTTTTTT. The chain joins TRBV7-2 to TRBJ1-4; D is uncertain. V lost 2 bases and J lost 0, with 13 bases in between. The CDR3 totals 17 residues. Germline-derived CDR1 and CDR2 are SGHTA and FQGNSA.

This clonotype was seen just once. The rearrangement joins TRBV11-2 to TRBJ2-7; D remains unclear. V was shortened by 3 bases and J by 5 bases, with 8 bases between the two germline ends. From germline, CDR1 is SGHAT and CDR2 FQNNGV. The CDR3 has 12 amino acids. The CDR3 DNA is TGTGCCAGCAGCTTTGGACGGCACGAGCAGTACTTC. As protein: CASSFGRHEQYF.

CDR3: CASRHRDKVLNEQFF. The CDR3 DNA reads TGCGCCAGCCGACACCGGGACAAGGTTCTCAATGAGCAGTTCTTC. The chain employs TRBV5-1 and TRBJ2-1, with D perhaps TRBD1 (6 bases). V lost 7 bases to trimming and J lost 6 bases, with 20 bases between them. Germline CDR1 and CDR2: SGHRS and YFSETQ. This CDR3 comprises 15 residues.

The genes are TRBV2 and TRBJ2-1; perhaps D is TRBD1 or TRBD2 (5 bases each). V was shortened by 6 bases and J by 0 bases, with 18 bases between the two germline ends. The CDR3 has 17 amino acids. Per germline, CDR1 SNHLY and CDR2 FYNNEI. In DNA, the CDR3 is TGTGCCAGCAGCGGGGTACAGGCCAGGGCCTCCTACAATGAGCAGTTCTTC. It translates to CASSGVQARASYNEQFF.